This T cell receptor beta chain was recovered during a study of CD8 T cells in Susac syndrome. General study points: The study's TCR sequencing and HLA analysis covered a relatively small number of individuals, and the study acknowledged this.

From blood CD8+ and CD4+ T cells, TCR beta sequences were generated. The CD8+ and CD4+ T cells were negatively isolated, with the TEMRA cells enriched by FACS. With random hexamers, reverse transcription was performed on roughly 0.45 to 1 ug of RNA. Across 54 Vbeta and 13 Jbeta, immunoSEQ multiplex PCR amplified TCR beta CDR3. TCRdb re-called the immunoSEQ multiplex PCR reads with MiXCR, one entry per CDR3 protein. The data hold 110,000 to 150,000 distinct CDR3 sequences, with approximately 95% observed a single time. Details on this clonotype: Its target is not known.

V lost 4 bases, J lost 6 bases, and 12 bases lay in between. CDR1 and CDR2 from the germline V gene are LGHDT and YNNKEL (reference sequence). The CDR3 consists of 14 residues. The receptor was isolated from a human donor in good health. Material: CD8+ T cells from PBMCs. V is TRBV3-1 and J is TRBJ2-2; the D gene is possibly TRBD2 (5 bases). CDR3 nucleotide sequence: TGTGCCAGCAGCCCCCTCGGGGTGGCCGGGGAGCTGTTTTTT. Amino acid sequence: CASSPLGVAGELFF.